This TCR beta chain was captured by sequencing in a study of technical replicates of blood from a few donors. The repertoire was sequenced with immunoSEQ multiplex PCR; TCRdb's copy has only in-frame clones and lacks some. The table records fewer than 60,000 clones, about 96% of them present only once. Germline V lookup: CDR1 SGHVS, CDR2 FNYEAQ. The CDR3 is 17 amino acids. Trimming took 5 bases from V and 2 from J; bases not matched to a gene: 10. The chain recombines TRBV7-6 with TRBJ2-1, with TRBD2 matching over 9 bases. The clonotype was recovered from a human donor in good health. Some clones in this sample may be carry-over from other donors' samples. What was sequenced was PBMCs. The CDR3 region has the DNA TGTGCCAGCAGCACGTTTATTAGCGGGGGAACCTACAATGAGCAGTTCTTC. This encodes CASSTFISGGTYNEQFF.